This T cell receptor (beta chain) was documented in a study of T cells of healthy individuals. This clonotype showed up just a few times. This CDR3 is 14 amino acids long. V shed 4 bases and J shed 6 bases, with 17 bases lying between them. The germline V gene encodes CDR1 GTSNPN and CDR2 SVGIG (reference sequence). From the 5' RACE reads, TCRdb called clonotypes with MiXCR, one entry per CDR3 protein. The sample includes approximately 50,000 distinct CDR3 sequences, approximately 15% of them seen just once. The rearrangement uses TRBV30 and TRBJ2-3; D could derive from TRBD1 or TRBD2 (5 bases each). This TCR was recovered from a human donor in good health. CDR3: CAWNRDHASDTQYF. The CDR3 region has the DNA TGTGCCTGGAACCGGGACCACGCGTCGGATACGCAGTATTTT.